These T cell receptor beta chains were read from a single sample in a study of blood T cell repertoires in COVID-19. TCRdb's copy holds only in-frame clones and misses some; the assay was immunoSEQ multiplex PCR. In the table there are about 310,000 clones, approximately 87% of which are singletons. Sample: peripheral blood. The receptors stem from a woman aged 50 to 60 who had recovered from COVID-19. CDR3s include the opening cysteine and the closing phenylalanine or tryptophan. The order of the fields is CDR3 length, clone size, V gene, D gene, J gene, CDR3 DNA, CDR3 protein. D genes are given only for firm matches. Clone size, where shown, is once, few, many, or a class for clones that have expanded.

CDR3 length: 14; clone size: many; V gene: TRBV11-2; D gene: TRBD2; J gene: TRBJ2-1; CDR3 DNA: TGTGCCAGCAGCTCGTTAGCGGGGTGGGCTGAGCAGTTCTTC; CDR3 protein: CASSSLAGWAEQFF
CDR3 length: 13; clone size: few; V gene: TRBV5-1; D gene: -; J gene: TRBJ1-1; CDR3 DNA: TGCGCCAGCAGCTCAGGAGGGGACACTGAAGCTTTCTTT; CDR3 protein: CASSSGGDTEAFF
CDR3 length: 11; clone size: few; V gene: TRBV12-3/TRBV12-4; D gene: -; J gene: TRBJ1-1; CDR3 DNA: TGTGCCAGCAACCCGGGACTTCGGGCTTTCTTT; CDR3 protein: CASNPGLRAFF
CDR3 length: 14; clone size: -; V gene: TRBV19; D gene: TRBD1; J gene: TRBJ1-5; CDR3 DNA: TGTGCCAGTCTGGGGAGGACAGGGTATCAGCCCCAGCATTTT; CDR3 protein: CASLGRTGYQPQHF
CDR3 length: 16; clone size: -; V gene: TRBV7-2; D gene: TRBD2; J gene: TRBJ2-5; CDR3 DNA: TGTGCCAGCAGCGTGGGGACTAGCCCGGGGCAAGAGACCCAGTACTTC; CDR3 protein: CASSVGTSPGQETQYF
CDR3 length: 13; clone size: -; V gene: TRBV7-2; D gene: -; J gene: TRBJ2-7; CDR3 DNA: TGTGCCAGCAGCGAACAGCAGTCCTACGAGCAGTACTTC; CDR3 protein: CASSEQQSYEQYF
CDR3 length: 14; clone size: -; V gene: TRBV12-5; D gene: TRBD1; J gene: TRBJ1-1; CDR3 DNA: TGTGCTAGTGGCCGGACAGGGCTAGGGACTGAAGCTTTCTTT; CDR3 protein: CASGRTGLGTEAFF
CDR3 length: 15; clone size: -; V gene: TRBV10-3; D gene: TRBD1; J gene: TRBJ1-1; CDR3 DNA: TGTGCCATCAGTGAGTCGACAGGGAAGGAGGCTGAAGCTTTCTTT; CDR3 protein: CAISESTGKEAEAFF
CDR3 length: 15; clone size: -; V gene: TRBV18; D gene: -; J gene: TRBJ1-3; CDR3 DNA: TGTGCCAGCTCACCACCCCGGGTGTCTGGAAACACCATATATTTT; CDR3 protein: CASSPPRVSGNTIYF
CDR3 length: 14; clone size: -; V gene: TRBV7-2; D gene: -; J gene: TRBJ1-5; CDR3 DNA: TGTGCCAGCATCTGCCCGAAGGGGAATCAGCCCCAGCATTTT; CDR3 protein: CASICPKGNQPQHF
CDR3 length: 14; clone size: -; V gene: TRBV6-5; D gene: -; J gene: TRBJ2-5; CDR3 DNA: TGTGCCAGCAGTTACGGACAGACACAAGAGACCCAGTACTTC; CDR3 protein: CASSYGQTQETQYF
CDR3 length: 17; clone size: -; V gene: TRBV5-6; D gene: -; J gene: TRBJ1-5; CDR3 DNA: TGTGCCAGCAGCTTGGCCGGGGCGCAGGGAGGAGGTCAGCCCCAGCATTTT; CDR3 protein: CASSLAGAQGGGQPQHF
CDR3 length: 14; clone size: -; V gene: TRBV20-1; D gene: -; J gene: TRBJ1-1; CDR3 DNA: TGCAGTGCTAGTTATCCGGACAGCCGGTCTGAAGCTTTCTTT; CDR3 protein: CSASYPDSRSEAFF
CDR3 length: 13; clone size: -; V gene: TRBV29-1; D gene: TRBD1; J gene: TRBJ1-1; CDR3 DNA: TGCAGCGTTAGGGACAGGGGGAACACTGAAGCTTTCTTT; CDR3 protein: CSVRDRGNTEAFF
CDR3 length: 13; clone size: few; V gene: TRBV6-6; D gene: -; J gene: TRBJ1-1; CDR3 DNA: TGTGCCAGCAGTGCCGGACGGGGAGGCGGAGCTTTCTTT; CDR3 protein: CASSAGRGGGAFF
CDR3 length: 14; clone size: -; V gene: TRBV2; D gene: TRBD1; J gene: TRBJ1-2; CDR3 DNA: TGTGCCAGCAGTTCATTTGGGGACAGCTATGGCTACACCTTC; CDR3 protein: CASSSFGDSYGYTF
CDR3 length: 12; clone size: -; V gene: TRBV6-5; D gene: -; J gene: TRBJ1-5; CDR3 DNA: TGTGCCAGCTCCCGGGGAGATCAGCCCCAGCATTTT; CDR3 protein: CASSRGDQPQHF
CDR3 length: 15; clone size: once; V gene: TRBV28; D gene: TRBD2; J gene: TRBJ2-1; CDR3 DNA: TGTGCCAGCAGTGAACTAGCGGGAGGGACGGATGAGCAGTTCTTC; CDR3 protein: CASSELAGGTDEQFF
CDR3 length: 13; clone size: -; V gene: TRBV7-6; D gene: -; J gene: TRBJ1-2; CDR3 DNA: TGTGCCAGCAGCTTACGGGCAGGGGATGGCTACACCTTC; CDR3 protein: CASSLRAGDGYTF
CDR3 length: 15; clone size: -; V gene: TRBV7-7; D gene: -; J gene: TRBJ2-1; CDR3 DNA: TGTGCTAGCAGCTTATCCGGGATCGGGGACAATGAGCAGTTCTTC; CDR3 protein: CASSLSGIGDNEQFF
CDR3 length: 13; clone size: -; V gene: TRBV10-3; D gene: TRBD2; J gene: TRBJ2-3; CDR3 DNA: TGTGCCATCAGACTAGCGGGATCAGATACGCAGTATTTT; CDR3 protein: CAIRLAGSDTQYF
CDR3 length: 15; clone size: -; V gene: TRBV7-2; D gene: TRBD2; J gene: TRBJ2-1; CDR3 DNA: TGTGCCAGCAGTCTCGGGAGCGGGACTTACAATGAGCAGTTCTTC; CDR3 protein: CASSLGSGTYNEQFF
CDR3 length: 13; clone size: few; V gene: TRBV10-2; D gene: TRBD1; J gene: TRBJ2-2; CDR3 DNA: TGCGCCAGCAGAGGGACAGGGGTAGGGGAGCTGTTTTTT; CDR3 protein: CASRGTGVGELFF
CDR3 length: 14; clone size: -; V gene: TRBV19; D gene: TRBD1; J gene: TRBJ2-2; CDR3 DNA: TGTGCCAGCGTACAGGGGGCCTACACCGGGGAGCTGTTTTTT; CDR3 protein: CASVQGAYTGELFF
CDR3 length: 15; clone size: few; V gene: TRBV6-5; D gene: TRBD1; J gene: TRBJ1-5; CDR3 DNA: TGTGCCAGCAGACGAACCGGGACAGGGAATCAGCCCCAGCATTTT; CDR3 protein: CASRRTGTGNQPQHF
CDR3 length: 15; clone size: -; V gene: TRBV15; D gene: TRBD1; J gene: TRBJ2-5; CDR3 DNA: TGTGCCACCAGCGAAGACAGGGGGGAATCTTTGTCCCAGTACTTC; CDR3 protein: CATSEDRGESLSQYF
CDR3 length: 15; clone size: -; V gene: TRBV7-2; D gene: -; J gene: TRBJ1-3; CDR3 DNA: TGTGCCAGCAGCTTAGTATCGGGGACTGGAAACACCATATATTTT; CDR3 protein: CASSLVSGTGNTIYF
CDR3 length: 16; clone size: -; V gene: TRBV9; D gene: TRBD2; J gene: TRBJ2-5; CDR3 DNA: TGTGCCAGCAGCGTAGCGAAGCGGGGGGGCCTTGGGACCCAGTACTTC; CDR3 protein: CASSVAKRGGLGTQYF
CDR3 length: 15; clone size: -; V gene: TRBV28; D gene: TRBD1; J gene: TRBJ2-1; CDR3 DNA: TGTGCCAGCAGTCCGACAGGGGGACCCTACAATGAGCAGTTCTTC; CDR3 protein: CASSPTGGPYNEQFF
CDR3 length: 16; clone size: -; V gene: TRBV9; D gene: -; J gene: TRBJ1-3; CDR3 DNA: TGTGCCAGCAGCGTAGGGCAGGGTGTCTCTGGAAACACCATATATTTT; CDR3 protein: CASSVGQGVSGNTIYF